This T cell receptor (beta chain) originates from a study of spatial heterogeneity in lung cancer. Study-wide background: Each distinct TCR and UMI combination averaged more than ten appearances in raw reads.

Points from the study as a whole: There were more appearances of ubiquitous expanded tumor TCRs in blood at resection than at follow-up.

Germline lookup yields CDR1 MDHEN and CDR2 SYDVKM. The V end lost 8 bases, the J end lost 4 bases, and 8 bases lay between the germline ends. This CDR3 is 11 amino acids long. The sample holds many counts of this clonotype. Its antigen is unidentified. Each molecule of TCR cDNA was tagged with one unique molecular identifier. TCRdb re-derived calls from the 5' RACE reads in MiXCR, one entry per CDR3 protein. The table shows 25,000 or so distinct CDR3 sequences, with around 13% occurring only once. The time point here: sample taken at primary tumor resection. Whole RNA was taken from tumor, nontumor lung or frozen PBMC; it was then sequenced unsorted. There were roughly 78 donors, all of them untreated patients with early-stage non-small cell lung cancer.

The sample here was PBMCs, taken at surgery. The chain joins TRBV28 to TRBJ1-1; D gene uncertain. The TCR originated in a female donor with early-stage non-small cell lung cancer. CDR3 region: CASGDSTEAFF. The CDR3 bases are TGTGCCAGCGGCGATTCCACTGAAGCTTTCTTT.